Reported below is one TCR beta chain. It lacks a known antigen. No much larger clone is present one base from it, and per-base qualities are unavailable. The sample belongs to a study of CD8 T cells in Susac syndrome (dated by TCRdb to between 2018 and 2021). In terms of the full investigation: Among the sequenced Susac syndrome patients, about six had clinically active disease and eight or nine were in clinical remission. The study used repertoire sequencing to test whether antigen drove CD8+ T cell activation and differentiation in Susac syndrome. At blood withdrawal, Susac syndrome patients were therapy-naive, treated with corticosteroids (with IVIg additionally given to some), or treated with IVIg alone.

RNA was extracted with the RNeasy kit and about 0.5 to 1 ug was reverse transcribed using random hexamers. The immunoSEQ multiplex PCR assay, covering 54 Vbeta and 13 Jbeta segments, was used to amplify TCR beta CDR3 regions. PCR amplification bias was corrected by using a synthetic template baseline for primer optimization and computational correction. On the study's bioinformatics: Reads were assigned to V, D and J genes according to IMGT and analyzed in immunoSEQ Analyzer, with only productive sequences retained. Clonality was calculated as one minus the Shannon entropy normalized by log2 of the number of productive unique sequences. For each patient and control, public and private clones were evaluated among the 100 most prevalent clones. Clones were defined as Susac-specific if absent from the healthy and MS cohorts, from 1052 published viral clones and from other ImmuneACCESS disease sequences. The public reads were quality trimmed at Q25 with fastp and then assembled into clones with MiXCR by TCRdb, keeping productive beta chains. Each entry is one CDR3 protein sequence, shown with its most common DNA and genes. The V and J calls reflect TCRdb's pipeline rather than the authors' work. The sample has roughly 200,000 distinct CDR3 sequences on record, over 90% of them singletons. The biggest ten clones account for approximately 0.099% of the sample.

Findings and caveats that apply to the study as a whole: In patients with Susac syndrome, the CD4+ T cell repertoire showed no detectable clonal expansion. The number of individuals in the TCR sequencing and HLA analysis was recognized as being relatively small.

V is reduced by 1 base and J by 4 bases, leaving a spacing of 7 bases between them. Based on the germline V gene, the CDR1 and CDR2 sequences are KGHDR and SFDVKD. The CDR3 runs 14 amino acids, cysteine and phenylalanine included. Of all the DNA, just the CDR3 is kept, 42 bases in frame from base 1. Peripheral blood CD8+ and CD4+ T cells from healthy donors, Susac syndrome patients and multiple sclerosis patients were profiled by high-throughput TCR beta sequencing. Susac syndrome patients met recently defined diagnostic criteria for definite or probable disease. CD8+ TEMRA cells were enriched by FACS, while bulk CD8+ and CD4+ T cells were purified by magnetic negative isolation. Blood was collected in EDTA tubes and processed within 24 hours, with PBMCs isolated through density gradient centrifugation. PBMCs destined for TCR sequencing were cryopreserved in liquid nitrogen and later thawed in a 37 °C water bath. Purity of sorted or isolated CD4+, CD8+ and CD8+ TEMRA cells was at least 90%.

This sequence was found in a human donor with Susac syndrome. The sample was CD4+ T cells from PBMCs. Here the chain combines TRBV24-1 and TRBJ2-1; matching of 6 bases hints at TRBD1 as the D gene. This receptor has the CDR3 CATSDLGGYNEQFF. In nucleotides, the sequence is TGTGCCACCAGTGATTTAGGGGGTTACAATGAGCAGTTCTTC.